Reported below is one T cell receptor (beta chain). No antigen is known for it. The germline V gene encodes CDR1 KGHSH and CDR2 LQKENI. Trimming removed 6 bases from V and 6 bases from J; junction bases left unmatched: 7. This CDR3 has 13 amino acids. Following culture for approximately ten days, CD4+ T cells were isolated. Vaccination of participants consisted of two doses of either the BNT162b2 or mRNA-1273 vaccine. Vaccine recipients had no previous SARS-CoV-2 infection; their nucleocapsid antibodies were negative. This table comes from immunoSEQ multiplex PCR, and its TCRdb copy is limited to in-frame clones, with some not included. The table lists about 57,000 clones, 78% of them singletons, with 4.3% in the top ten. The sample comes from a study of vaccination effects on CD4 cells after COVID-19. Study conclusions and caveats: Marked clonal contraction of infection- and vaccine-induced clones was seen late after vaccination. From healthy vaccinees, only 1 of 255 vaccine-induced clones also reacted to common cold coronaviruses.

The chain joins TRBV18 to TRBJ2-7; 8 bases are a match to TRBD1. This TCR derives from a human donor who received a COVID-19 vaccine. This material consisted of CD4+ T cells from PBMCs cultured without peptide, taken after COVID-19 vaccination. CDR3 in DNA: TGTGCCAGCTCTGGCGGACAGGGCCCCGAGCAGTACTTC. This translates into CASSGGQGPEQYF.